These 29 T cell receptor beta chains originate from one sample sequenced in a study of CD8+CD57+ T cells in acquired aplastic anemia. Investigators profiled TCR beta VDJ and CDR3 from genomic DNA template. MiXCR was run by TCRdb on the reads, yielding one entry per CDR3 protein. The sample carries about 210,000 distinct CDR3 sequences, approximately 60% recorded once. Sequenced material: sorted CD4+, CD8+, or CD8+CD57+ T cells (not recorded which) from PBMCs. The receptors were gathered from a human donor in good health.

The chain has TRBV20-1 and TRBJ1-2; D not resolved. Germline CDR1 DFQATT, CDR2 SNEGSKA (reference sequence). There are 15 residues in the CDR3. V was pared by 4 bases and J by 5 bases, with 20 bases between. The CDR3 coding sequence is TGCAGTGCTAATTATGGGCAGGAGGGCCATTATGGCTACACCTTC. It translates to CSANYGQEGHYGYTF.

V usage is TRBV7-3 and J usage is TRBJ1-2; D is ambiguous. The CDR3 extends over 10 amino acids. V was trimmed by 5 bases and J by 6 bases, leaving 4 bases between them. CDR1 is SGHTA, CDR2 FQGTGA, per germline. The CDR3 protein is CASSPDGYTF. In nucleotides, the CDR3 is TGTGCCAGCAGCCCCGATGGCTACACCTTC.

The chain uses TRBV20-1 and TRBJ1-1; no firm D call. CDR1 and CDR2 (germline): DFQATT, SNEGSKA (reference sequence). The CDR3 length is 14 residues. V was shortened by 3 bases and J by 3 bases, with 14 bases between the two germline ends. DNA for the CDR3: TGCAGTGCTAGGAAGGGAAGGGTAGACACTGAAGCTTTCTTT. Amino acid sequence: CSARKGRVDTEAFF.

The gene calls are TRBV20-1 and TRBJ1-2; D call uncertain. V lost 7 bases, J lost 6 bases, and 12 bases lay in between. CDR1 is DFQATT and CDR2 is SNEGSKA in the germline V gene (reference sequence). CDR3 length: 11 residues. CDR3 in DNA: TGCAGTGGTGGACGCGGGGATGGCTACACCTTC. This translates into CSGGRGDGYTF.

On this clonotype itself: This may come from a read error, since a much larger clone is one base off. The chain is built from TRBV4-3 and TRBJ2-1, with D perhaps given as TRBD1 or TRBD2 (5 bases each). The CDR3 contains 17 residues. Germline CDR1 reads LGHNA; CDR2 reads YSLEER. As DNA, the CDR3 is TGCGCCAGCAGCCAGGTTAGCCGGGACGTACGATACAGTGAGCAGTTCTTC. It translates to CASSQVSRDVRYSEQFF.

The CDR3 DNA is TGTGCCAGCAGTCCACTAGCGGGGGGTTTTACTAGCACAGATACGCAGTATTTT. Translating gives CASSPLAGGFTSTDTQYF. The J gene is TRBJ2-3, the V gene TRBV27; the match to TRBD2 covers 12 bases. The CDR3 totals 18 residues. After removal of 5 bases from V and 0 bases from J, the junction contained 9 bases not matched to a gene. Per germline, CDR1 MNHEY and CDR2 SMNVEV (reference sequence).

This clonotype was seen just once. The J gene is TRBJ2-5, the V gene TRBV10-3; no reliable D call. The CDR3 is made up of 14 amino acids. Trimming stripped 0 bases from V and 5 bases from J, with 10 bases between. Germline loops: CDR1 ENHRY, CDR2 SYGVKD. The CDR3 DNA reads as TGTGCCATCAGTGAGTCTGGGCGCGAGGAGACCCAGTACTTC. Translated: CAISESGREETQYF.

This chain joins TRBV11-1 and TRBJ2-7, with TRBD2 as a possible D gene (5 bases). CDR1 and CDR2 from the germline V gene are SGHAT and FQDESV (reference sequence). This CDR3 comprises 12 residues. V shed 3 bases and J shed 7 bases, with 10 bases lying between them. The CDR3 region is CASSFSGGEQYF. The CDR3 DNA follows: TGTGCCAGCAGCTTTTCTGGCGGGGAGCAGTACTTC.

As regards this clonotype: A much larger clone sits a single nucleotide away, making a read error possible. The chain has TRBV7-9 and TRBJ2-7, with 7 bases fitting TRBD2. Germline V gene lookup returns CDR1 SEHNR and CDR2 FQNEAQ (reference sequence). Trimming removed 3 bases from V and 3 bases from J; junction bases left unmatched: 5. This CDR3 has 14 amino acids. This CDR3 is CASSFQGGIYEQYV. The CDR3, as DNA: TGTGCCAGCAGCTTCCAGGGAGGGATCTACGAGCAGTACGTC.

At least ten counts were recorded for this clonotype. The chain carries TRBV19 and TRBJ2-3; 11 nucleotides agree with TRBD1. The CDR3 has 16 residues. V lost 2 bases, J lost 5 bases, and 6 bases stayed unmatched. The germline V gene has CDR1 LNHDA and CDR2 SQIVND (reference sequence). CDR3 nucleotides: TGTGCCAGTAGTATATATACCGGGACAGGGGGAGATACGCAGTATTTT. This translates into CASSIYTGTGGDTQYF.

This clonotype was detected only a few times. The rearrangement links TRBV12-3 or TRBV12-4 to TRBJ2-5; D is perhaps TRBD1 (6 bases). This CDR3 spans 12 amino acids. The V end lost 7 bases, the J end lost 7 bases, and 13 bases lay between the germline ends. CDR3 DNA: TGTGCCAGCATGACAGGAGAGGGGACCCAGTACTTC. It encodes CASMTGEGTQYF.

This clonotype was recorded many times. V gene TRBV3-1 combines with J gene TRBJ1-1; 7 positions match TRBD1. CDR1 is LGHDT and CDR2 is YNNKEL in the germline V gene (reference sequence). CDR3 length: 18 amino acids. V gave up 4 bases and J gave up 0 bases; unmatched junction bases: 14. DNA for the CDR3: TGTGCCAGCAGCCCGCAGACAGGGTCGGAAGTGATGAACACTGAAGCTTTCTTT. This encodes CASSPQTGSEVMNTEAFF.

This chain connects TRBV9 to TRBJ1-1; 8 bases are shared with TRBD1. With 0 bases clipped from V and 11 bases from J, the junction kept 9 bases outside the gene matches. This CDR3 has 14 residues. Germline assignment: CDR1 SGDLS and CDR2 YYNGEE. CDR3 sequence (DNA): TGTGCCAGCAGCGTAGGGCAGGGGGCGCGTGTGGCTTTCTTT. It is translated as CASSVGQGARVAFF. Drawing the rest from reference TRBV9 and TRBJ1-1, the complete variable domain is DSGVTQTPKHLITATGQRVTLRCSPRSGDLSVYWYQQSLDQGLQFLIQYYNGEERAKGNILERFSAQQFPDLHSELNLSSLELGDSALYFCASSVGQGARVAFFGQGTRLTVV.

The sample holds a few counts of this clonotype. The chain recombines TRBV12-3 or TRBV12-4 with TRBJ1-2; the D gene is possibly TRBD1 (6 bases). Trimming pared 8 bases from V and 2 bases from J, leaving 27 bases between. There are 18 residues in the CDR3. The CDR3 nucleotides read TGTGCCAGCTCAGACGCTGGGGGCACCTACACCCAAAACTATGGCTACACCTTC. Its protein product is CASSDAGGTYTQNYGYTF.

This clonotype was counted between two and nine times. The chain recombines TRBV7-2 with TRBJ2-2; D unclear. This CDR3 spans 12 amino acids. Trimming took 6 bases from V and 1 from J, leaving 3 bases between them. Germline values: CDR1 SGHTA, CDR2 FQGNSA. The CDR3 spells CASRENTGELFF. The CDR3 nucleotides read TGTGCCAGCAGGGAGAACACCGGGGAGCTGTTTTTT.

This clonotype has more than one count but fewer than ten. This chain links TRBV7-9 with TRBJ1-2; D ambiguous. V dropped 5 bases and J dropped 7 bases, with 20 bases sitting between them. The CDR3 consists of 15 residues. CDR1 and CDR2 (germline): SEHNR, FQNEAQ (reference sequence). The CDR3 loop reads CASSPSTGRAAGYTF. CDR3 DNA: TGTGCCAGCAGCCCCAGTACGGGTCGAGCAGCTGGCTACACCTTC.

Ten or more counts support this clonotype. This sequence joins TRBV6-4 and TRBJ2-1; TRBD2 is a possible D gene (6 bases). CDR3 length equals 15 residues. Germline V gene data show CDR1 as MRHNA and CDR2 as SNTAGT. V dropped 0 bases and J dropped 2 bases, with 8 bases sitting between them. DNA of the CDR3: TGTGCCAGCAGTGACTCGGCGGGGACCTACAATGAGCAGTTCTTC. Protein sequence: CASSDSAGTYNEQFF.

The CDR3 loop reads CSASGASGLYEQYF. In DNA, the CDR3 is TGCAGTGCTAGTGGGGCTAGCGGGTTATACGAGCAGTACTTC. V and J are TRBV20-1 and TRBJ2-7; 8 bases map to TRBD2. This CDR3 contains 14 residues. V trimming: 3 bases; J trimming: 4 bases; junction bases outside the gene matches: 8. CDR1 is DFQATT, CDR2 SNEGSKA, per germline (reference sequence).

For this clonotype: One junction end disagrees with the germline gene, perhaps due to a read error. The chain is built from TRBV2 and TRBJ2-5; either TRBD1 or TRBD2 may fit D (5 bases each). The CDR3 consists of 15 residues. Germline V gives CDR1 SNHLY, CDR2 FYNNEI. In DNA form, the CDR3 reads TGTGCCAGCAGCCACCGGGACGGATTCCAAAAGACCCAGTACTTC. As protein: CASSHRDGFQKTQYF.

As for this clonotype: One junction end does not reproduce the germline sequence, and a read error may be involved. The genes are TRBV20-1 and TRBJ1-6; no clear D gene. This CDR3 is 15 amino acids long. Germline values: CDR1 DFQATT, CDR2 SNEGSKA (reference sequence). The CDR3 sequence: CSARETSSYNSPLHF. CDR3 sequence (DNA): TGCAGTGCTCGAGAAACTAGCTCCTATAATTCACCCCTCCACTTT.

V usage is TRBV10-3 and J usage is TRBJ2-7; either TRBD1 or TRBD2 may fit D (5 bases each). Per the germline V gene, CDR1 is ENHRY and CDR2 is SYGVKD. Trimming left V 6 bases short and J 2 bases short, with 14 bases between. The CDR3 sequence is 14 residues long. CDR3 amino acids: CAIRSGTEPYEQYF. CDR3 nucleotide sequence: TGTGCCATCAGATCCGGGACGGAACCCTACGAGCAGTACTTC.

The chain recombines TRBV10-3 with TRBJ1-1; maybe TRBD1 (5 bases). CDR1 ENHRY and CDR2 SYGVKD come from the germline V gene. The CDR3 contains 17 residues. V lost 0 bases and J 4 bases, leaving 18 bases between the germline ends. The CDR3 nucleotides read TGTGCCATCAGTGAGTCGTCAGGGCTCAGGGTGGGCACTGAAGCTTTCTTT. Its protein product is CAISESSGLRVGTEAFF.

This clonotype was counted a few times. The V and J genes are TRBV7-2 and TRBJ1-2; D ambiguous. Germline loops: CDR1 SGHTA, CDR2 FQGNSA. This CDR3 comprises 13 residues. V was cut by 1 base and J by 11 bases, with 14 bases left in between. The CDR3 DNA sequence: TGTGCCAGCAGCTTAGGGGTGTCGAGCAAATACACCTTC. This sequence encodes CASSLGVSSKYTF.

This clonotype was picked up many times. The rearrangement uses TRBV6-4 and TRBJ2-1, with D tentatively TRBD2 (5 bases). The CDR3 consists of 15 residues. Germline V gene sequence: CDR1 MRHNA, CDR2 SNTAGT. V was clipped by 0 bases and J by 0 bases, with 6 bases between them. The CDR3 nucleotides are TGTGCCAGCAGTGACTCCGGGGTCTCCTACAATGAGCAGTTCTTC. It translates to CASSDSGVSYNEQFF.

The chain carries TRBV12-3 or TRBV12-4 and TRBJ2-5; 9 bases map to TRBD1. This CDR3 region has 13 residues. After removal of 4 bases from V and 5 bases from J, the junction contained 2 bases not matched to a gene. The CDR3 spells CASSYRGRETQYF. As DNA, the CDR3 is TGTGCCAGCAGTTACAGGGGGCGGGAGACCCAGTACTTC.

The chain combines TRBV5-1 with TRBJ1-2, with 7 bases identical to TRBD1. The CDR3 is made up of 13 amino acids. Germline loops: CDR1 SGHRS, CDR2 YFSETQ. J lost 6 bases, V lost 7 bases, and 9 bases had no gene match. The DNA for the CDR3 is TGCGCCAGCCAATACCCGGGACAGCATGGCTACACCTTC. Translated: CASQYPGQHGYTF.

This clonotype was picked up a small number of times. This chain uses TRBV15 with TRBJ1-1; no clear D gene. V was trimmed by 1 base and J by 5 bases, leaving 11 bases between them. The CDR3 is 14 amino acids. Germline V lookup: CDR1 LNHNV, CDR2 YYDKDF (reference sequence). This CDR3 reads CATSRGITWTEAFF. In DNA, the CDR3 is TGTGCCACCAGCAGAGGTATTACGTGGACTGAAGCTTTCTTT.

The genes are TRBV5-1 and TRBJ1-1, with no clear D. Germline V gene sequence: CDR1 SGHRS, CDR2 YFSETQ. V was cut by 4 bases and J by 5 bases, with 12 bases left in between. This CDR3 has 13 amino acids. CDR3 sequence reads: CASSARTGTEAFF. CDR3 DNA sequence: TGCGCCAGCAGCGCTCGGACGGGGACTGAAGCTTTCTTT.

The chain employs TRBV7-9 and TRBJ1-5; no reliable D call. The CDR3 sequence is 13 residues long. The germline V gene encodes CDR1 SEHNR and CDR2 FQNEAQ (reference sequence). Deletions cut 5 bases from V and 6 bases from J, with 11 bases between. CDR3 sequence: CASSNDIGQPQHF. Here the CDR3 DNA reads TGTGCCAGCAGCAACGACATAGGTCAGCCCCAGCATTTT.